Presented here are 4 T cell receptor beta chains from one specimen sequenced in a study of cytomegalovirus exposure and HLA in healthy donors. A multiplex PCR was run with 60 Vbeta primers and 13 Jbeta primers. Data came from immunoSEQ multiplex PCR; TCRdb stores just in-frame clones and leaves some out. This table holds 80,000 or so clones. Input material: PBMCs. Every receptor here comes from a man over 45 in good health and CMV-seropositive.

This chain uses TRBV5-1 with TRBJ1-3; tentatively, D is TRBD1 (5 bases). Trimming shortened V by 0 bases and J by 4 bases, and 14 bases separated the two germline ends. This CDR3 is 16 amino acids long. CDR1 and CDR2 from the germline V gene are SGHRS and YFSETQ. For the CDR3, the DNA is TGCGCCAGCAGCTTGGAACCGGAGCGGGGCGGAAACACCATATATTTT. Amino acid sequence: CASSLEPERGGNTIYF.

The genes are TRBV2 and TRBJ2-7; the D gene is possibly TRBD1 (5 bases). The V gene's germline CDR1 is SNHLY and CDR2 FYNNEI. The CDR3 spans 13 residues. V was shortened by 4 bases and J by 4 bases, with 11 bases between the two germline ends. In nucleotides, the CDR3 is TGTGCCAGCAGTGTTGGGGCAGAATACGAGCAGTACGTC. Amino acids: CASSVGAEYEQYV.

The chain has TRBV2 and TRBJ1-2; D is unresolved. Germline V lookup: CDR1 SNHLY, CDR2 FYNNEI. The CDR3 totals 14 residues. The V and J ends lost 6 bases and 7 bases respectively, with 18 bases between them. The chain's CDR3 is CASRVDGPAFGYTF. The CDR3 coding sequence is TGTGCCAGCAGAGTGGATGGGCCAGCCTTTGGCTACACCTTC.

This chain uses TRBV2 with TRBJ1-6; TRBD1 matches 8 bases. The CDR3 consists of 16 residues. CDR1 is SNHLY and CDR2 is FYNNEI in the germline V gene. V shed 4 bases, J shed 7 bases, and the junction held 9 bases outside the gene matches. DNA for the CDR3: TGTGCCAGCAGTGGGTTGGAGCAGGGGGCAAATTCACCCCTCCACTTT. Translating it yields CASSGLEQGANSPLHF.